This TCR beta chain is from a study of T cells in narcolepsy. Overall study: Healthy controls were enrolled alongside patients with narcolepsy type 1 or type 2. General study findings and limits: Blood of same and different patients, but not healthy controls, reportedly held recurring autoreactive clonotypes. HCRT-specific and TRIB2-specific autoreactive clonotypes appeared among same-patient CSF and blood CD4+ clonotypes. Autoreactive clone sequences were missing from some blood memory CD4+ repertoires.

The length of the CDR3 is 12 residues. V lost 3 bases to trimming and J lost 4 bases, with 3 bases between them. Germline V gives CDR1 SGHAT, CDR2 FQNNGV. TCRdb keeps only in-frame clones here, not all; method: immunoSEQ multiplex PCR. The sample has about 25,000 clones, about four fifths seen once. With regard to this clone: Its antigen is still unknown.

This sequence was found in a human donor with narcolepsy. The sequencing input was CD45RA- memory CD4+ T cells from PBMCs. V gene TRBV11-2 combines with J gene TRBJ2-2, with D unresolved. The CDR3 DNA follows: TGTGCCAGCAGCTTTACCACCGGGGAGCTGTTTTTT. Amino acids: CASSFTTGELFF.